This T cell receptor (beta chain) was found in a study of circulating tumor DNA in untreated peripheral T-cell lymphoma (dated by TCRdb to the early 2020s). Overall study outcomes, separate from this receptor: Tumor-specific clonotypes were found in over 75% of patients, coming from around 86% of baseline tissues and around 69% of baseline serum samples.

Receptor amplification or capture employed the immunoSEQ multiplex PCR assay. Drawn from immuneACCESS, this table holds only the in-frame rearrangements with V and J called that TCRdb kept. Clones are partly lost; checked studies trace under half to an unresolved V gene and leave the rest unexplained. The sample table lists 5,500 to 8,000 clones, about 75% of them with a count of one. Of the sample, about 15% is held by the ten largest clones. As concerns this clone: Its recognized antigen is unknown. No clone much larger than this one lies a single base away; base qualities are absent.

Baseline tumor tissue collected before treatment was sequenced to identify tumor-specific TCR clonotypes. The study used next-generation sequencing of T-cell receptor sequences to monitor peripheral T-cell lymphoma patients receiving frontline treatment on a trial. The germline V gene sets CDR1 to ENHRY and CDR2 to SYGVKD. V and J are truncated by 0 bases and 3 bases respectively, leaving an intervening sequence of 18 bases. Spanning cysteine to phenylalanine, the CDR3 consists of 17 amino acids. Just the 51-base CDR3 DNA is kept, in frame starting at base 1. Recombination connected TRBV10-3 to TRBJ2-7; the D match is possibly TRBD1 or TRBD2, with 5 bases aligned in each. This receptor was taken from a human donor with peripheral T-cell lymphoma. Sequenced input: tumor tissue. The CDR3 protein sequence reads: CAISESTIGRGDYEQYF. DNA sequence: TGTGCCATCAGTGAGTCGACGATCGGCCGAGGGGACTACGAGCAGTACTTC.